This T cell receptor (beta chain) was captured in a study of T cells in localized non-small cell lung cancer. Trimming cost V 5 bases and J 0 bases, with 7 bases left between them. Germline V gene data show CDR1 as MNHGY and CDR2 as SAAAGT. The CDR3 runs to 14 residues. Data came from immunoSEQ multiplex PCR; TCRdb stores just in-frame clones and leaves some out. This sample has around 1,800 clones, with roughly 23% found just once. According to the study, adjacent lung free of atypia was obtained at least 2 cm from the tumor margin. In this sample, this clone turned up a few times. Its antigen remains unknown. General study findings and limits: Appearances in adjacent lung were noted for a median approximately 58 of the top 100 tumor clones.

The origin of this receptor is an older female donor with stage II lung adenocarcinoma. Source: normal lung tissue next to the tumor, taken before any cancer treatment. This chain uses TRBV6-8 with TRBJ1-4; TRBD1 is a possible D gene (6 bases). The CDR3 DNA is TGTGCCAGCAGTCGACAGGCAACTAATGAAAAACTGTTTTTT. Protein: CASSRQATNEKLFF.